This T cell receptor beta chain was captured in a study of cytomegalovirus exposure and HLA in healthy donors. The CDR3 has 14 amino acids. Germline CDR1 is MNHNY and CDR2 is SVGAGI (reference sequence). V gave up 6 bases and J gave up 1 base; unmatched junction bases: 3. The primer mix had 60 Vbeta and 13 Jbeta primers. Clones were sequenced by immunoSEQ multiplex PCR, and TCRdb holds only the in-frame ones, with some missing. Here the sample spans 150,000 to 200,000 clones, approximately 81% being singletons. Overall study results and limits: Cytomegalovirus association was listed for 170 or so TCR beta chains. A later analysis showed HLA-associated TCR beta chains outstripping equally common others in clonal expansion. Apparent HLA restriction characterized most CMV-associated TCR beta chains in a later analysis.

In the case of this clone: Its antigen is still unknown.

V gene TRBV6-6 combines with J gene TRBJ1-5; 7 bases agree with TRBD1. This clonotype was obtained from a male donor in good health and CMV-seronegative. Sequenced sample: PBMCs. CDR3 sequence (DNA): TGTGCCAGCAGCCCGGGACAGAGCAATCAGCCCCAGCATTTT. Its translation is CASSPGQSNQPQHF.